Listed below are T cell receptor beta chains from one sample, sequenced in a study of circulating CD8 cells and anti-PD-1 response in melanoma. A single record per CDR3 protein comes from TCRdb applying MiXCR to the reads. The sample yields more than 200 distinct CDR3 sequences, roughly 12% seen once. Sequences were derived from CD8+ T cells from PBMCs, sampled at baseline or after one month of anti-PD-1 therapy (not recorded which). These TCRs come from a human donor with melanoma. Both conserved end residues are part of each CDR3. The D gene is left open where the match is weak. Size is omitted from some rows. Given values are once, few, many or a class for expanded clones.

TRBV28,NA,TRBJ1-5,large,CASTEYSNQPQHF,TGTGCCAGCACGGAGTATAGCAATCAGCCCCAGCATTTT
TRBV14,NA,TRBJ2-7,NA,CASLLDKKIAYEQYF,TGTGCCAGCCTGCTGGATAAGAAAATAGCCTACGAGCAGTACTTC
TRBV28,NA,TRBJ2-7,NA,CVSRDNPYEQYF,TGTGTCAGCCGGGACAACCCCTACGAGCAGTACTTC
TRBV18,NA,TRBJ2-5,few,CASSPPTGQKETQYF,TGTGCCAGCTCACCACCAACCGGACAGAAAGAGACCCAGTACTTC
TRBV7-2,NA,TRBJ2-4,large,CASSASIAKNIQYF,TGTGCCAGCTCGGCTTCGATAGCCAAAAACATTCAGTACTTC
TRBV19,NA,TRBJ2-7,medium-sized,CASSILGSPYEQYF,TGTGCCAGTAGTATTTTGGGTTCCCCCTACGAGCAGTACTTC
TRBV29-1,NA,TRBJ2-3,medium-sized,CSVVWGTDPDTQYF,TGCAGCGTTGTTTGGGGAACGGATCCAGATACGCAGTATTTT
TRBV5-5,NA,TRBJ2-2,large,CASSLGVAGPTVELFF,TGTGCCAGCAGCTTGGGCGTGGCGGGGCCCACCGTGGAGCTGTTTTTT
TRBV12-3/TRBV12-4,NA,TRBJ2-7,medium-sized,CASSLHLDYSYEQYF,TGTGCCAGCAGTTTACACCTGGACTACTCCTACGAGCAGTACTTC
TRBV28,TRBD1,TRBJ2-7,NA,CASSLGRGLGERYF,TGTGCCAGCAGTTTGGGCAGGGGGCTCGGCGAGCGGTACTTC
TRBV20-1,TRBD1,TRBJ2-7,large,CSAPLWGTVYEQYF,TGCAGTGCTCCCCTTTGGGGGACAGTCTACGAGCAGTACTTC
TRBV20-1,TRBD2,TRBJ2-5,medium-sized,CSAQAGGETQYF,TGCAGTGCACAAGCGGGAGGGGAGACCCAGTACTTC
TRBV28,NA,TRBJ2-7,medium-sized,CASSTRDSRRYYEQYF,TGTGCCAGCAGTACCAGGGACTCTAGGCGGTACTACGAGCAGTACTTC
TRBV28,NA,TRBJ2-7,hyperexpanded,CASSLSGASGLYEQYF,TGTGCCAGCAGTTTGTCGGGGGCCTCGGGGCTCTACGAGCAGTACTTC
TRBV20-1,TRBD2,TRBJ2-3,medium-sized,CSAKGLAGTTDTQYF,TGCAGTGCTAAGGGACTAGCGGGGACCACAGATACGCAGTATTTT
TRBV6-1,NA,TRBJ1-5,medium-sized,CASVPDVYQPQHF,TGTGCCAGCGTCCCTGACGTTTATCAGCCCCAGCATTTT
TRBV19,TRBD1,TRBJ2-6,medium-sized,CASAGTGRPGANVLTF,TGTGCCAGTGCTGGGACAGGCCGCCCTGGGGCCAACGTCCTGACTTTC
TRBV29-1,TRBD2,TRBJ2-1,medium-sized,CSVGAGTSELYNEQFF,TGCAGCGTTGGAGCCGGGACTAGCGAGCTCTACAATGAGCAGTTCTTC
TRBV28,TRBD1,TRBJ2-7,large,CASTPGGKEQYF,TGTGCCAGCACTCCAGGGGGTAAGGAGCAGTACTTC
TRBV19,NA,TRBJ2-1,few,CASGDYGYNEQFF,TGTGCCAGTGGAGACTATGGGTACAATGAGCAGTTCTTC
TRBV18,NA,TRBJ2-3,large,CASSASGTGAYTDTQYF,TGTGCCAGCTCAGCTTCCGGAACGGGGGCGTACACAGATACGCAGTATTTT
TRBV19,TRBD1,TRBJ2-7,medium-sized,CASSIDRDSDTYEQYF,TGTGCCAGTAGTATAGATCGGGACAGCGATACCTACGAGCAGTACTTC
TRBV28,TRBD2,TRBJ2-7,NA,CACSLLGGPLYEQYF,TGTGCCTGCAGCTTATTGGGAGGGCCCCTATACGAGCAGTACTTC
TRBV12-3/TRBV12-4,TRBD1,TRBJ2-7,NA,CASCLPGTGLREQYF,TGTGCCAGCTGCCTACCCGGGACAGGTCTACGGGAGCAGTACTTC
TRBV29-1,NA,TRBJ2-1,large,CSVQYGGEQFF,TGCAGCGTTCAATATGGAGGAGAGCAGTTCTTC
TRBV27,TRBD2,TRBJ2-3,medium-sized,CASTRLAGRTDTQYF,TGTGCCAGCACAAGGCTAGCGGGGCGCACAGATACGCAGTATTTT
TRBV7-3,TRBD2,TRBJ2-3,large,CASSLGASGYTDTQYF,TGTGCCAGCAGCTTAGGGGCTAGCGGGTACACAGATACGCAGTATTTT
TRBV7-2,NA,TRBJ1-4,medium-sized,CASSATYGTSYPNEKLFF,TGTGCCAGCAGCGCGACTTATGGGACATCATACCCAAATGAAAAGCTGTTTTTT
TRBV7-2,NA,TRBJ2-1,hyperexpanded,CASSSGSGAYNEQFF,TGTGCCAGCAGCTCCGGCTCGGGGGCCTACAATGAGCAGTTCTTC
TRBV2,TRBD1,TRBJ2-5,large,CASSDTPPGTGNGQETQYF,TGTGCCAGCAGTGACACACCCCCCGGGACAGGGAATGGGCAAGAGACCCAGTACTTC
TRBV20-1,NA,TRBJ2-7,NA,CSARTEKPYERYF,TGCAGTGCTAGGACGGAGAAGCCGTACGAGCGGTACTTC
TRBV28,TRBD2,TRBJ2-7,few,CASSLLAGAYEQYF,TGTGCCAGCAGTTTACTAGCGGGAGCCTACGAGCAGTACTTC
TRBV25-1,NA,TRBJ1-1,few,CASSRGGTTEAFF,TGTGCCAGCAGCAGAGGGGGGACCACTGAAGCTTTCTTT
TRBV3-1,NA,TRBJ2-7,large,CASSQQPYYEQYF,TGTGCCAGCAGCCAACAACCCTACTACGAGCAGTACTTC
TRBV15,NA,TRBJ2-2,medium-sized,CATSSRSLLGGAKRELFF,TGTGCCACCAGCAGCCGAAGCCTACTGGGGGGGGCTAAACGGGAGCTGTTTTTT
TRBV6-2/TRBV6-3,NA,TRBJ2-7,large,CASSYPDGSSYEQYF,TGTGCCAGCAGTTACCCGGACGGAAGCTCCTACGAGCAGTACTTC
TRBV2,TRBD1,TRBJ2-2,NA,CASKGTGWAGELLF,TGTGCCAGCAAGGGGACAGGTTGGGCCGGGGAGCTGCTTTTT
TRBV28,TRBD1,TRBJ1-5,few,CASSSQGVFGNQPQHF,TGTGCCAGCAGTTCACAGGGGGTGTTTGGAAATCAGCCCCAGCATTTT
TRBV28,NA,TRBJ2-2,large,CASSSEAENTGELFF,TGTGCCAGCAGTTCCGAGGCGGAGAACACCGGGGAGCTGTTTTTT
TRBV28,TRBD1,TRBJ2-7,large,CASSLGRGLDEQYF,TGTGCCAGCAGTTTGGGCAGGGGGCTCGACGAGCAGTACTTC
TRBV14,TRBD2,TRBJ2-1,large,CASSQDKLAVFNEQFF,TGTGCCAGCAGCCAAGATAAACTAGCGGTTTTCAATGAGCAGTTCTTC
TRBV5-4,NA,TRBJ2-7,large,CASSFRGGVYEQYF,TGTGCCAGCAGCTTCCGCGGGGGCGTCTACGAGCAGTACTTC
TRBV10-3,TRBD2,TRBJ2-1,medium-sized,CAISDGSGSLYNEQFF,TGTGCCATCAGTGACGGGAGCGGGAGTCTCTACAATGAGCAGTTCTTC
TRBV7-2,NA,TRBJ2-1,large,CASSFAGPHNEQFF,TGTGCCAGCAGCTTTGCGGGGCCCCACAATGAGCAGTTCTTC
TRBV2,TRBD1,TRBJ2-2,large,CASKGTGWAGELFF,TGTGCCAGCAAGGGGACAGGGTGGGCCGGGGAGCTGTTTTTT
TRBV14,NA,TRBJ2-4,NA,CASSLLDKKIAYIQYF,TGTGCCAGCAGCCTGCTGGATAAGAAAATAGCCTACATTCAGTACTTC
TRBV21-1,NA,TRBJ2-1,once,CASSKEGGTGGRGSYNEQFF,TGTGCCAGCAGCAAAGAAGGGGGTACAGGGGGCAGAGGTTCCTACAATGAGCAGTTCTTC
TRBV24-1,TRBD1,TRBJ2-7,large,CATSGKGQGPYEQYF,TGTGCCACCAGTGGTAAGGGACAGGGTCCCTACGAGCAGTACTTC
TRBV20-1,NA,TRBJ2-1,large,CSASGGNEQFF,TGCAGTGCCTCCGGGGGCAATGAGCAGTTCTTC
TRBV19,NA,TRBJ1-1,medium-sized,CASHKGSSYTEAFF,TGTGCCAGTCACAAAGGGAGTTCGTACACTGAAGCTTTCTTT
TRBV29-1,TRBD2,TRBJ2-3,NA,CSASGLAGAEGTDTQYF,TGCAGCGCCTCGGGACTAGCGGGAGCGGAAGGCACAGATACGCAGTATTTT
TRBV20-1,NA,TRBJ2-3,medium-sized,CSASGWPQGTDTQYF,TGCAGTGCTAGTGGTTGGCCTCAGGGCACAGATACGCAGTATTTT
TRBV12-3/TRBV12-4,TRBD1,TRBJ2-7,NA,CASSQSGTGRREQYF,TGTGCCAGCAGCCAATCCGGGACAGGTCGACGGGAGCAGTACTTC
TRBV2,NA,TRBJ2-1,large,CASSSGWEQFF,TGTGCCAGCAGCTCCGGTTGGGAGCAGTTCTTC
TRBV24-1,NA,TRBJ2-7,medium-sized,CATSDTQAGSGYYEQYF,TGTGCCACCAGTGACACTCAGGCGGGTTCAGGGTACTACGAGCAGTACTTC
TRBV2,TRBD2,TRBJ2-2,large,CASSEVLLSGENTGELFF,TGTGCCAGCAGTGAAGTCCTTCTTAGCGGGGAAAACACCGGGGAGCTGTTTTTT
TRBV28,NA,TRBJ2-7,large,CASSWSSQRVYEQYF,TGTGCCAGCAGTTGGTCTTCACAGAGGGTCTACGAGCAGTACTTC
TRBV28,NA,TRBJ1-1,large,CASSPGGANTEAFF,TGTGCCAGCAGCCCGGGTGGGGCGAACACTGAAGCTTTCTTT
TRBV21-1,NA,TRBJ2-1,few,CASSKVVREGLSYNEQFF,TGTGCCAGCAGCAAAGTCGTTCGGGAGGGTCTCTCCTACAATGAGCAGTTCTTC